This is a list of T cell receptor beta chains from one sample in a study of T cell responses to AZD1222 COVID-19 vaccine. The protocol was immunoSEQ multiplex PCR, while the TCRdb copy is restricted to in-frame clones and leaves out a portion. Of some 150,000 clones listed, about 93% are singletons. Sequenced material: peripheral blood, taken on day 0 of MenACWY control vaccination. These receptors were taken from an adult in good health. Each CDR3 is given with its conserved first and last residue. The D gene is left open where the match is weak. For some rows the clone size is stated as once, few or many, or as a class when expanded; others skip it.

abundance	d_gene	v_gene	j_gene	CDR3aa	CDR3nt
-	-	TRBV5-6	TRBJ2-5	CASSSHPGATQETQYF	TGTGCCAGCAGCTCACACCCAGGGGCCACTCAAGAGACCCAGTACTTC
-	-	TRBV27	TRBJ1-2	CASSLSLNYGYTF	TGTGCCAGCAGTTTATCTCTTAACTATGGCTACACCTTC
-	TRBD2	TRBV5-4	TRBJ2-1	CASKRTSGGPTHNEQFF	TGTGCCAGCAAGAGGACTAGCGGGGGGCCGACCCACAATGAGCAGTTCTTC
-	TRBD1	TRBV4-1	TRBJ1-1	CASSRGQGADTEAFF	TGCGCCAGCAGCCGGGGACAGGGGGCAGACACTGAAGCTTTCTTT
-	-	TRBV6-1	TRBJ1-1	CASSEEEGSPNTEAFF	TGTGCCAGCAGTGAAGAGGAGGGGAGTCCGAACACTGAAGCTTTCTTT
-	-	TRBV6-1	TRBJ2-7	CASSEDGGSYDEQYF	TGTGCCAGCAGTGAAGATGGGGGATCGTACGACGAGCAGTACTTC
-	-	TRBV5-1	TRBJ2-3	CASSLEPSADTQYF	TGCGCCAGCAGCTTGGAGCCTTCGGCAGATACGCAGTATTTT
-	-	TRBV6-5	TRBJ1-2	CASSYGGGWGYTF	TGTGCCAGCAGTTATGGCGGGGGTTGGGGCTACACCTTC
-	-	TRBV28	TRBJ1-5	CASSPNHNQPQHF	TGTGCCAGCAGCCCTAATCACAATCAGCCCCAGCATTTT
-	-	TRBV27	TRBJ1-5	CASRRTRGNQPQHF	TGTGCCAGCAGACGGACGAGGGGCAATCAGCCCCAGCATTTT
-	TRBD1	TRBV11-3	TRBJ2-2	CASSLGRGRRNTGELFF	TGTGCCAGCAGCTTGGGCAGGGGGCGAAGGAACACCGGGGAGCTGTTTTTT
-	TRBD1	TRBV7-2	TRBJ1-6	CASSRGQGSYNSPLHF	TGTGCCAGCAGCCGCGGACAGGGTAGTTATAATTCACCCCTCCACTTT
-	TRBD1	TRBV7-9	TRBJ1-5	CASSLEGGAGQPQHF	TGTGCCAGCAGCTTAGAAGGGGGCGCGGGGCAGCCCCAGCATTTT
once	-	TRBV29-1	TRBJ2-1	CSVLYSYNEQFF	TGCAGCGTACTATACTCCTACAATGAGCAGTTCTTC
-	-	TRBV7-8	TRBJ1-2	CASSLVGRRDYGYTF	TGTGCCAGCAGCTTAGTTGGGCGAAGGGACTATGGCTACACCTTC
-	-	TRBV5-1	TRBJ2-2	CASSLDSATNTGELFF	TGCGCCAGCAGCTTGGACAGCGCAACGAACACCGGGGAGCTGTTTTTT